This entry lists 26 T cell receptor beta chains sequenced from one sample in a study of T-cell memory formation after mild COVID-19. TCRdb passed the 5' RACE reads through MiXCR, listing each CDR3 protein once. The top ten clones hold 22% of a sample with under 300,000 distinct CDR3 sequences, 15% to 20% of them seen once. Sequencing input: PBMCs or a T cell subset sorted from them (not recorded which). These receptors all come from a man younger than 35 who had mild COVID-19 (a few samples of this study predate the infection). Cell type and time point are not known.

The rearrangement uses TRBV20-1 and TRBJ2-7; D is undetermined. CDR3 size: 12 residues. The germline V gene has CDR1 DFQATT and CDR2 SNEGSKA (reference sequence). V was trimmed by 4 bases and J by 5 bases, leaving 12 bases between them. CDR3 bases: TGCAGTGCTAAGGACGGGCCCAACGAGCAGTACGTC. The encoded protein is CSAKDGPNEQYV.

At least ten counts were recorded for this clonotype. The CDR3 DNA follows: TGTGCCAGCAGCCCCGGACAGGGGGGGGACACCGGGGAGCTGTTTTTT. Protein product: CASSPGQGGDTGELFF. V usage is TRBV9 and J usage is TRBJ2-2; TRBD1 agrees at 10 bases. The CDR3 extends over 16 amino acids. Trimming at V came to 4 bases and at J to 3 bases, leaving 6 bases not matched to a gene. Per germline, CDR1 SGDLS and CDR2 YYNGEE.

This clonotype was seen more than once but under ten times. The chain joins TRBV6-5 to TRBJ1-1; D is undetermined. CDR3 length equals 13 residues. Trimming removed 0 bases at V and 10 bases at J, with 12 bases between. The germline V gene has CDR1 MNHEY and CDR2 SVGAGI. The CDR3 DNA reads TGTGCCAGCAGTTACTCCGTCCATGATGGAGCTTTCTTT. Residues: CASSYSVHDGAFF.

This clonotype has a handful of counts. The rearrangement joins TRBV5-1 to TRBJ2-2; 7 positions match TRBD2. The CDR3 is made up of 15 amino acids. The ends lost 4 bases at V and 7 bases at J; junction bases unmatched: 10. CDR1 SGHRS and CDR2 YFSETQ come from the germline V gene. In nucleotides, the CDR3 is TGCGCCAGCAGCGGGCAGCGGGGAAGTCACGGGGAGCTGTTTTTT. Translation gives CASSGQRGSHGELFF.

This clonotype was detected only a few times. This rearrangement joins TRBV7-2 to TRBJ1-1, with TRBD1 as a possible D gene (6 bases). CDR3 length equals 12 residues. Germline assignment: CDR1 SGHTA and CDR2 FQGNSA. The ends were cut back, 4 bases at V and 11 bases at J, with 14 bases in the middle. The CDR3 loop reads CASSSDRWGAFF. CDR3 bases: TGTGCCAGCAGCTCAGACAGGTGGGGGGCTTTCTTT.

V gene TRBV20-1 combines with J gene TRBJ2-2; D is unclear. CDR1 and CDR2 from the germline V gene are DFQATT and SNEGSKA (reference sequence). Trimming took 6 bases from V and 7 from J, leaving 12 bases between them. The CDR3 runs to 12 residues. The CDR3 bases are TGCAGTGCCCGTAGGGCAGGCGGGGAGCTGTTTTTT. Translating gives CSARRAGGELFF.

The chain couples TRBV7-2 to TRBJ2-3; no definite D call. Trimming cost V 5 bases and J 2 bases, with 17 bases left between them. Germline values: CDR1 SGHTA, CDR2 FQGNSA. CDR3 length: 16 residues. DNA of the CDR3: TGTGCCAGCAGCCCTAGACCCTTCCTAGACACAGATACGCAGTATTTT. Translated: CASSPRPFLDTDTQYF.

This clonotype was counted many times. V and J are TRBV6-6 and TRBJ2-7; D might be TRBD1 or TRBD2, each matching 5 bases. This CDR3 is built from 11 residues. Per germline, CDR1 MNHNY and CDR2 SVGAGI (reference sequence). V was cut by 5 bases and J by 3 bases, with 5 bases left in between. Here the CDR3 DNA reads TGTGCCAGCAGTGGGGGCTACGAGCAGTACGTC. This encodes CASSGGYEQYV.

The genes are TRBV5-1 and TRBJ1-5; 8 bases match TRBD1. The CDR3 consists of 15 residues. V shed 1 base and J 2 bases; nucleotides not matched to a gene: 2. CDR1 is SGHRS, CDR2 YFSETQ, per germline. CDR3 region: CASSLQGARNQPQHF. The CDR3 region has the DNA TGCGCCAGCAGCTTGCAGGGGGCTCGCAATCAGCCCCAGCATTTT.

This clonotype was counted only a few times. This chain uses TRBV5-4 with TRBJ1-6; D gene ambiguous. The germline V gene encodes CDR1 SGHNT and CDR2 YYREEE (reference sequence). V was shortened by 0 bases and J by 7 bases, with 5 bases between the two germline ends. The CDR3 sequence is 13 residues long. As DNA, the CDR3 is TGTGCCAGCAGCTTGGGGTGGAATTCACCCCTCCACTTT. This gives the protein CASSLGWNSPLHF. The whole variable domain, remainder taken from reference TRBV5-4 and TRBJ1-6, is ETGVTQSPTHLIKTRGQQVTLRCSSQSGHNTVSWYQQALGQGPQFIFQYYREEENGRGNFPPRFSGLQFPNYSSELNVNALELDDSALYLCASSLGWNSPLHFGNGTRLTVT.

The rearrangement joins TRBV7-8 to TRBJ2-7; D is perhaps TRBD1 (6 bases). This CDR3 is built from 14 residues. Germline CDR1 SGHVS, CDR2 FQNEAQ. Trimming cost V 6 bases and J 0 bases, with 12 bases left between them. The chain's CDR3 is CASRPDRHSYEQYV. DNA for the CDR3: TGTGCCAGCAGGCCCGACAGGCACTCCTACGAGCAGTACGTC.

In its sample, this clonotype was seen a few times. The chain employs TRBV6-6 and TRBJ1-1, with TRBD1 matching 9 bases. Trimming at V came to 7 bases and at J to 5 bases, leaving 11 bases not matched to a gene. This CDR3 spans 15 amino acids. Germline CDR1 is MNHNY and CDR2 is SVGAGI (reference sequence). CDR3 nucleotides: TGTGCCAGCACTTCCACGACAGGGGGTCGAACTGAAGCTTTCTTT. Amino acid sequence: CASTSTTGGRTEAFF.

This clonotype came up a few times. The genes are TRBV28 and TRBJ2-1; D unresolved. Germline V gene sequence: CDR1 MDHEN, CDR2 SYDVKM. This CDR3 has 11 residues. V was pared by 3 bases and J by 9 bases, with 6 bases between. The CDR3 sequence is CASSFNREQFF. Written as DNA, the CDR3 is TGTGCCAGCAGTTTCAACCGTGAGCAGTTCTTC.

This chain connects TRBV6-5 to TRBJ1-1; TRBD1 agrees at 7 bases. This CDR3 spans 14 amino acids. CDR1 MNHEY and CDR2 SVGAGI come from the germline V gene. V lost 4 bases, J lost 1 base, and 3 bases stayed unmatched. The CDR3 nucleotides are TGTGCCAGCAGTTTGACAGGGCGGAACACTGAAGCTTTCTTT. It encodes CASSLTGRNTEAFF.

The sample holds many counts of this clonotype. The V call is TRBV20-1, the J call TRBJ2-2; 12 bases align to TRBD2. The CDR3 consists of 15 residues. V gave up 4 bases and J gave up 9 bases; unmatched junction bases: 9. From germline, CDR1 is DFQATT and CDR2 SNEGSKA (reference sequence). CDR3 bases: TGCAGTGCTACTCTAGCGGGGGGGGTCGGCCGGGAGCTGTTTTTT. Translated, it gives CSATLAGGVGRELFF.

CDR3 loop: CASSPRPATNEKLFF. CDR3 sequence (DNA): TGTGCCAGCAGTCCCCGGCCGGCAACTAATGAAAAACTGTTTTTT. This chain connects TRBV27 to TRBJ1-4; no reliable D call. The germline gives CDR1 MNHEY, CDR2 SMNVEV (reference sequence). The CDR3 loop spans 15 amino acids. V was shortened by 5 bases and J by 0 bases, with 10 bases between the two germline ends.

The chain carries TRBV11-2 and TRBJ1-2; TRBD1 matches 9 bases. The junction had 5 bases not matched to a gene; V was cut back by 1 base and J by 5 bases. This CDR3 has 15 residues. Germline V lookup: CDR1 SGHAT, CDR2 FQNNGV. DNA for the CDR3: TGTGCCAGCAGCTTAGTGACGGGACAGGGATATGGCTACACCTTC. Protein sequence: CASSLVTGQGYGYTF.

This clonotype appeared a few times. The V and J genes are TRBV7-9 and TRBJ1-2; D call uncertain. Germline lookup yields CDR1 SEHNR and CDR2 FQNEAQ (reference sequence). Trimming stripped 1 base from V and 5 bases from J, with 8 bases between. The CDR3 consists of 13 residues. The CDR3 sequence is CASSLESEYGYTF. As DNA, the CDR3 is TGTGCCAGCAGCTTAGAGAGCGAGTATGGCTACACCTTC.

This clonotype was observed a few times. The V call is TRBV2, the J call TRBJ1-6, with 8 bases lining up with TRBD1. This CDR3 contains 16 residues. Germline-derived CDR1 and CDR2 are SNHLY and FYNNEI. J lost 6 bases, V lost 1 base, and 5 bases had no gene match. Written as DNA, the CDR3 is TGTGCCAGCAGTGAAGGCGGCAGGGGGCCTAATTCACCCCTCCACTTT. Translating it yields CASSEGGRGPNSPLHF.

The CDR3 DNA reads TGTGCCAGCAGCTCCAGGGAAGACACTGAAGCTTTCTTT. It translates to CASSSREDTEAFF. The genes are TRBV7-2 and TRBJ1-1; maybe TRBD1 (5 bases). The CDR3 covers 13 residues. V shed 4 bases and J shed 3 bases, with 9 bases lying between them. Germline V gives CDR1 SGHTA, CDR2 FQGNSA.

The chain has TRBV12-3 or TRBV12-4 and TRBJ2-7; either TRBD1 or TRBD2 may supply D (5 bases each). V was shortened by 5 bases and J by 2 bases, with 16 bases between the two germline ends. The CDR3 contains 15 residues. The CDR3 loop reads CASSPGRLTAYEQYF. The DNA of the CDR3 is TGTGCCAGCAGTCCGGGACGCCTGACTGCCTACGAGCAGTACTTC.

The chain employs TRBV29-1 and TRBJ2-5; the D gene is possibly TRBD1 (6 bases). The CDR3 has 13 residues. The germline V gene has CDR1 SQVTM and CDR2 ANQGSEA. Deletions cut 7 bases from V and 1 base from J, with 13 bases between. CDR3 sequence reads: CSETGQLQETQYF. In DNA, the CDR3 is TGCAGCGAGACGGGACAACTCCAAGAGACCCAGTACTTC.

The chain links TRBV7-9 to TRBJ2-7; possibly TRBD1 or TRBD2 for D (5 bases each). Germline-derived CDR1 and CDR2 are SEHNR and FQNEAQ (reference sequence). V was clipped by 5 bases and J by 3 bases, with 26 bases between them. This CDR3 has 18 residues. This chain's CDR3 is CASSLYLQGAITHYEQYF. The CDR3, as DNA: TGTGCCAGCAGCCTTTATTTGCAGGGAGCCATAACTCACTACGAGCAGTACTTC.

The sample holds a few counts of this clonotype. The V call is TRBV4-3, the J call TRBJ2-1; tentative D call: TRBD1 (6 bases). V was pared by 0 bases and J by 0 bases, with 15 bases between. The CDR3 consists of 18 residues. Germline V gives CDR1 LGHNA, CDR2 YSLEER. The CDR3 bases are TGCGCCAGCAGCCAAGATCCGAGGGGGACGAGCTCCTACAATGAGCAGTTCTTC. Translating it yields CASSQDPRGTSSYNEQFF.

The rearrangement uses TRBV20-1 and TRBJ1-1; possible D gene TRBD1, 5 bases. The CDR3 covers 14 residues. CDR1 DFQATT and CDR2 SNEGSKA come from the germline V gene (reference sequence). Trimming left V 4 bases short and J 5 bases short, with 17 bases between. The CDR3 is CSANPLAGRTEAFF. For the CDR3, the DNA is TGCAGTGCTAACCCCCTAGCAGGGAGGACTGAAGCTTTCTTT.

This chain links TRBV2 with TRBJ2-2; tentative D call: TRBD1 (5 bases). The CDR3 covers 14 residues. CDR1 and CDR2 from the germline V gene are SNHLY and FYNNEI. Trimming removed 6 bases at V and 4 bases at J, with 12 bases between. DNA for the CDR3: TGTGCCAGCAGATGGGGCGCAAGCACCGGGGAGCTGTTTTTT. Translating it yields CASRWGASTGELFF.